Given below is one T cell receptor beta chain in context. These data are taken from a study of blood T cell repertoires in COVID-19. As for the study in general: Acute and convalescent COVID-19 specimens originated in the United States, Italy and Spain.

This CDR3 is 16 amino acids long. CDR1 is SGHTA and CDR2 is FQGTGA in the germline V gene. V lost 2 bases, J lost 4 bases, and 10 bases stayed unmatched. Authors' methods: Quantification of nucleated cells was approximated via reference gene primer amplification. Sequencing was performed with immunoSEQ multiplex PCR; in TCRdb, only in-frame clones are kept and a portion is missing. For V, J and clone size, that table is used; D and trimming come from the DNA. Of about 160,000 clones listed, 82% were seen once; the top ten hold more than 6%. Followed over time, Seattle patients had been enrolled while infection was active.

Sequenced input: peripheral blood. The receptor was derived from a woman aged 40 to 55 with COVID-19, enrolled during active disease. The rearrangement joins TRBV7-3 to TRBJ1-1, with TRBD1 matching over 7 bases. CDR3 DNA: TGTGCCAGCAGCTTATCCCCCAACAGGGGTTTCACTGAAGCTTTCTTT. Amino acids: CASSLSPNRGFTEAFF.